This TCR beta chain was identified in a study of blood T cell repertoires in COVID-19. Looking at the study overall: T cells, B-cell-depleted T cells, or PBMCs provided the cDNA or gDNA that served as material.

The CDR3 has 13 residues. CDR1 is KGHDR and CDR2 is SFDVKD in the germline V gene. V lost 8 bases, J lost 2 bases, and 12 bases lay in between. Repertoires were generated with immunoSEQ multiplex PCR, while TCRdb's copy carries only in-frame clones and drops some. In the table there are under 200,000 clones, approximately 90% of which are singletons. Sequencing was performed on peripheral blood. This receptor was identified in a man aged 45 to 65 with acute or convalescent COVID-19. The chain combines TRBV24-1 with TRBJ2-7; a weak D match, TRBD2 (6 bases). The CDR3 here is CATKEGSPYEQYF. Written as DNA, the CDR3 is TGTGCCACCAAGGAGGGCAGCCCCTACGAGCAGTACTTC.